The clone carrying this T cell receptor (beta chain) was seen a single time. The target antigen is unknown. This entry comes from a study of T cell responses to AZD1222 COVID-19 vaccine. Study-wide results and caveats: All repertoire sampling was performed exclusively after the peak T cell response. Donors were largely white British and mainly female; clonal diversity was possibly underestimated.

TCRdb's table, derived via immunoSEQ multiplex PCR, lists solely in-frame clones and lacks some. The sample consists of under 80,000 clones, 81% of them appearing once. Trimming stripped 1 base from V and 1 base from J, with 4 bases between. Germline lookup yields CDR1 SGHAT and CDR2 FQNNGV. CDR3 size: 13 residues. The sequence was collected from an adult who received the AZD1222 COVID-19 vaccine. The input for sequencing was peripheral blood, taken 28 days after the second AZD1222 dose. The chain employs TRBV11-2 and TRBJ1-1; D remains unclear. CDR3 residues: CASSLGQNTEAFF. In nucleotides, the CDR3 is TGTGCCAGCAGCTTAGGACAGAACACTGAAGCTTTCTTT.